This T cell receptor beta chain was sequenced during a study of radiotherapy plus CTLA-4 blockade in lung cancer. This clone was picked up a small number of times. Germline V gene sequence: CDR1 MDHEN, CDR2 SYDVKM. Trimming cost V 5 bases and J 7 bases; bases outside gene matches: 8. The CDR3 has 15 residues. Sequencing used immunoSEQ multiplex PCR; TCRdb keeps in-frame clones, though not all of them. The table includes approximately 100,000 clones, 70% to 90% detected once. The chain combines TRBV28 with TRBJ1-4; 9 nucleotides align to TRBD1. The TCR originated in a human donor with non-small cell lung cancer that progressed on radiotherapy plus ipilimumab. Some clones in this sample may be carry-over from other donors' samples. This sample comprised peripheral blood, obtained from a patient treated with radiotherapy plus ipilimumab. In DNA, the CDR3 is TGTGCCAGCAGTCCGACAACAGGGGGCGGTGAAAAACTGTTTTTT. It is translated as CASSPTTGGGEKLFF.